These T cell receptor beta chains were read from a single sample in a study of T cell repertoires in cytomegalovirus infection. In TCRdb, the reads were re-called with MiXCR into one record per CDR3 protein. The sample shows hundreds of thousands of distinct CDR3 sequences, roughly 24% of them seen only once. The sequenced sample was CD8+ T cells from PBMCs. All receptors come from a human donor in good health (CMV status not recorded). Some clones in this sample may be carry-over from other donors' samples. CDR3s leave out the opening cysteine and the closing phenylalanine or tryptophan. Each record gives: J gene, V gene, CDR3 protein.

j_call: TRBJ2-1
v_call: TRBV29-1
cdr3_aa: SVLSGGDRAYNEQF

j_call: TRBJ2-3
v_call: TRBV2
cdr3_aa: ASSVGVVLDTQY

j_call: TRBJ1-2
v_call: TRBV6-5
cdr3_aa: ASSSQGRYGYT

j_call: TRBJ2-1
v_call: TRBV4-3
cdr3_aa: ASSQGLAGGWNEQF

j_call: TRBJ2-3
v_call: TRBV7-2
cdr3_aa: ASSFGGAVYTQY

j_call: TRBJ2-2
v_call: TRBV5-4
cdr3_aa: ASSLEPHGTGNTGELF

j_call: TRBJ2-5
v_call: TRBV7-9
cdr3_aa: ASSWTHSVWATQETQY

j_call: TRBJ1-1
v_call: TRBV6-6
cdr3_aa: ASRWTRGTEAF

j_call: TRBJ2-4
v_call: TRBV12-3/TRBV12-4
cdr3_aa: ATGTSGELAKNIQY

j_call: TRBJ2-1
v_call: TRBV6-6
cdr3_aa: ASRRDSSSYNEQF

j_call: TRBJ2-3
v_call: TRBV28
cdr3_aa: ASSPRNTDTQY

j_call: TRBJ1-1
v_call: TRBV28
cdr3_aa: ASSAGQWAYTEAF

j_call: TRBJ1-1
v_call: TRBV28
cdr3_aa: ASSLDFQGLLNTEAF

j_call: TRBJ2-7
v_call: TRBV6-5
cdr3_aa: ASISDFYEQY

j_call: TRBJ2-7
v_call: TRBV7-9
cdr3_aa: ASSSSRVWEQY

j_call: TRBJ2-7
v_call: TRBV7-6
cdr3_aa: ASSPGTGRDEQY

j_call: TRBJ2-2
v_call: TRBV28
cdr3_aa: ASSLGGDRTGELF

j_call: TRBJ1-2
v_call: TRBV7-9
cdr3_aa: ASSLNSENYGYT

j_call: TRBJ2-6
v_call: TRBV12-3/TRBV12-4
cdr3_aa: ASSFLDRGLGANVLT

j_call: TRBJ2-1
v_call: TRBV3-1
cdr3_aa: ASSQDPAGNEQF

j_call: TRBJ2-1
v_call: TRBV6-1
cdr3_aa: ASRVAGGHNEQF

j_call: TRBJ2-3
v_call: TRBV12-3/TRBV12-4
cdr3_aa: ASSLSRVLDTQY

j_call: TRBJ2-1
v_call: TRBV7-8
cdr3_aa: ASSPRGLAGHNEQF

j_call: TRBJ2-3
v_call: TRBV5-4
cdr3_aa: ASSLEFTGGKDTQY

j_call: TRBJ2-1
v_call: TRBV7-9
cdr3_aa: ASIRVAGPMNNEQF

j_call: TRBJ2-3
v_call: TRBV28
cdr3_aa: ASSFGMVGEDRSTDTQY

j_call: TRBJ2-3
v_call: TRBV7-6
cdr3_aa: ASSLGLAGVPGTDTQY

j_call: TRBJ2-5
v_call: TRBV20-1
cdr3_aa: SASPLRGQETQY

j_call: TRBJ2-3
v_call: TRBV7-9
cdr3_aa: ASSLPRLGRYAGRTDTQY

j_call: TRBJ1-5
v_call: TRBV10-1
cdr3_aa: ANSTGSQPQH

j_call: TRBJ1-3
v_call: TRBV15
cdr3_aa: ATSRDRGFSGNTIY

j_call: TRBJ2-1
v_call: TRBV6-5
cdr3_aa: ASKGEPYNEQF

j_call: TRBJ1-5
v_call: TRBV7-6
cdr3_aa: ASSLVWGSNQPQH

j_call: TRBJ1-5
v_call: TRBV6-6
cdr3_aa: ASGTVGTNQPQH

j_call: TRBJ1-2
v_call: TRBV28
cdr3_aa: ASSSTRGETYGYT

j_call: TRBJ2-7
v_call: TRBV29-1
cdr3_aa: SVEGSRGRNEQY

j_call: TRBJ2-6
v_call: TRBV7-8
cdr3_aa: ASSLEQLSGANVLT

j_call: TRBJ2-3
v_call: TRBV14
cdr3_aa: ASSQGGANTDTQY

j_call: TRBJ1-1
v_call: TRBV4-1
cdr3_aa: ASSQTGATEAF

j_call: TRBJ1-4
v_call: TRBV5-6
cdr3_aa: ASSTGRPNEKLF

j_call: TRBJ2-1
v_call: TRBV18
cdr3_aa: ASSPPVGADYNEQF

j_call: TRBJ1-2
v_call: TRBV10-3
cdr3_aa: AIMEAVIGGYT

j_call: TRBJ2-1
v_call: TRBV11-1
cdr3_aa: ASSPSTEEQF

j_call: TRBJ1-1
v_call: TRBV6-2/TRBV6-3
cdr3_aa: ATTPYEVTDTEAF

j_call: TRBJ2-6
v_call: TRBV2
cdr3_aa: ASRGIQGATSGANVLT

j_call: TRBJ1-5
v_call: TRBV5-5
cdr3_aa: ASSWRIGGNNQPQH

j_call: TRBJ1-6
v_call: TRBV28
cdr3_aa: ASSSLGANSPLH

j_call: TRBJ2-5
v_call: TRBV28
cdr3_aa: ASSGDREGTQYQETQY